What follows is one TCR beta chain and its context. The antigen remains undetermined. The CDR3 is made up of 11 amino acids. CDR1 is MGHDK and CDR2 is SYGVNS in the germline V gene. Trimming took 5 bases from V and 8 from J, leaving 9 bases between them. The data are from a study of tumour-infiltrating T cells in Burkitt lymphoma. The wider study: The Burkitt lymphoma cohort spanned all epidemiological subtypes. Study-level results: Several public clonotypes recurred in numerous Burkitt lymphoma patients.

Clones were sequenced by immunoSEQ multiplex PCR, and TCRdb holds only the in-frame ones, with some missing. Seen here are more than 40,000 clones, around 32% observed once, and the top ten hold 2.9%. The V gene is TRBV25-1, the J gene TRBJ1-1, with D possibly being TRBD1 (6 bases). Material: tumor tissue. The origin of this receptor is a human donor with Burkitt lymphoma. The CDR3 region is CASSTTGEAFF. The DNA for the CDR3 is TGTGCCAGCAGTACTACAGGGGAAGCTTTCTTT.